The TCR beta chain under discussion was sequenced for a study of blood T cell repertoires in COVID-19. The wider study: Sample material is recorded as cDNA or gDNA derived from T cells, B-cell-depleted T cells, or PBMCs.

The data were produced by immunoSEQ multiplex PCR, yet TCRdb's version contains in-frame clones alone and is incomplete. Of around 60,000 clones in the sample, 80% to 90% were seen once. J was trimmed by 7 bases and V by 6 bases; bases with no gene match: 7. The CDR3 spans 14 residues. Germline loops: CDR1 MDHEN, CDR2 SYDVKM. The chain joins TRBV28 to TRBJ1-4; TRBD1 matches at 8 bases. The receptor was isolated from a woman aged 60-70 years with COVID-19, enrolled during active disease. Input material: peripheral blood. CDR3 sequence: CASSLDRVIEKLFF. The DNA for the CDR3 is TGTGCCAGCAGCCTGGACAGGGTCATTGAAAAACTGTTTTTT. Complete variable domain (other parts from reference TRBV28 and TRBJ1-4): DVKVTQSSRYLVKRTGEKVFLECVQDMDHENMFWYRQDPGLGLRLIYFSYDVKMKEKGDIPEGYSVSREKKERFSLILESASTNQTSMYLCASSLDRVIEKLFFGSGTQLSVL.